These 27 T cell receptor beta chains were sequenced from one sample in a study of glioma-infiltrating T cells. Amplification of TCR alpha and beta CDR3 regions from RNA used iRepertoire nested multiplex PCR. TCRdb recomputed calls from the multiplex PCR reads with MiXCR, one row per CDR3 protein. The top ten clones hold about a fifth of a sample with about 10,000 distinct CDR3 sequences, 45% to 65% of them seen once. Sequenced: glioma tissue, nonneoplastic brain tissue, or PBMCs (not recorded which). The source is a human donor with low-grade glioma or glioblastoma, undergoing nonglioma brain surgery, or in good health (not recorded which).

To note about this clonotype: Since a much larger clone is just one base distant, this may be a read error. The chain joins TRBV5-1 to TRBJ2-7, with 10 bases identical to TRBD2. Looked up from germline, CDR1 is SGHRS and CDR2 is YFSETQ. V shed 4 bases, J shed 4 bases, and the junction held 11 bases outside the gene matches. The CDR3 consists of 16 residues. CDR3 residues: CASSARAGLARYEQYF. CDR3 bases: TGCGCCAGCAGCGCTAGAGCGGGACTAGCGCGATACGAGCAGTACTTC.

About this clonotype: A junction boundary mismatches the germline segment, possibly from a read error. V gene TRBV5-1 combines with J gene TRBJ2-7, with D possibly TRBD1 on 5 matching bases. Germline V gene data show CDR1 as SGHRS and CDR2 as YFSETQ. This CDR3 contains 15 residues. The CDR3 sequence: CGSSFMTARNYEQYF. The CDR3 DNA follows: TGCGGCAGCAGCTTTATGACAGCTCGGAACTACGAGCAGTACTTC.

To note about this clonotype: A much larger clone is a single base away; this may be a read error. The gene calls are TRBV29-1 and TRBJ2-1; D not certain. Germline CDR1 SQVTM, CDR2 ANQGSEA. The CDR3 sequence is 12 residues long. The V and J ends lost 7 bases and 6 bases respectively, with 13 bases between them. CDR3 region: CSGGESGNEQFF. CDR3 DNA sequence: TGCAGCGGAGGAGAGTCGGGCAATGAGCAGTTCTTC.

Many counts were recorded for this clonotype. This rearrangement joins TRBV6-4 to TRBJ2-3, with D hard to call. Germline lookup yields CDR1 MRHNA and CDR2 SNTAGT. V was trimmed by 3 bases and J by 1 base, leaving 5 bases between them. The CDR3 extends over 13 amino acids. The CDR3 DNA is TGTGCCAGCAGTGAGAAGGGCACAGATACGCAGTATTTT. Translated, it gives CASSEKGTDTQYF.

In this sample, this clonotype turned up many times. Possible read error: a much larger clone is one base away. The chain has TRBV20-1 and TRBJ1-2; weak D call: TRBD1 (5 bases). The ends were cut back, 6 bases at V and 3 bases at J, with 14 bases in the middle. Germline V CDR1 and CDR2: DFQATT, SNEGSKA (reference sequence). The CDR3 runs 13 residues. CDR3 DNA sequence: TGCAGTGCCCCGGTCAGGGTGGACTATGGCTACACCTTC. It yields the protein CSAPVRVDYGYTF.

Of note for this clonotype: Germline and junction disagree at one end, which may indicate a read error. V gene TRBV4-3 combines with J gene TRBJ1-2; D may be TRBD1 (6 bases). The length of the CDR3 is 15 residues. The germline gives CDR1 LGHNA, CDR2 YSLEER. Here the CDR3 reads CASSHFTDRFYVYTF. As DNA, the CDR3 is TGCGCCAGCAGCCACTTCACCGACAGGTTCTATGTCTACACCTTC.

In its sample, this clonotype is medium-sized. The chain is built from TRBV15 and TRBJ1-6; 12 nucleotides line up with TRBD1. V dropped 0 bases and J dropped 7; count of bases not matched to a gene: 1. Germline V CDR1 and CDR2: LNHNV, YYDKDF (reference sequence). This CDR3 has 16 amino acids. In DNA, the CDR3 is TGTGCCACCAGCAGAGAGGGACAGGGGGCGAATTCACCCCTCCACTTT. Encoded protein: CATSREGQGANSPLHF.

This clonotype has a count of ten or more. A read error may be the cause here, since a much bigger clone is one base away. The chain employs TRBV13 and TRBJ1-1, with unresolved D. There are 12 residues in the CDR3. Germline V gene lookup returns CDR1 PRHDT and CDR2 FYEKMQ (reference sequence). In nucleotides, the CDR3 is TGTGCCCGCAGCTCCACAAGAACTGAAGCTTTCTTT. Residues: CARSSTRTEAFF.

The genes are TRBV20-1 and TRBJ1-1; no clear D. CDR3 length: 11 amino acids. Germline lookup yields CDR1 DFQATT and CDR2 SNEGSKA (reference sequence). V lost 6 bases to trimming and J lost 10 bases, with 15 bases between them. CDR3: CSAGGFTAAFF. CDR3 DNA sequence: TGCAGTGCGGGTGGATTTACAGCAGCTTTCTTT.

As concerns this clonotype: A junction end diverges from the germline sequence, so it may reflect a read error. The V gene is TRBV12-5, the J gene TRBJ1-3; D gene ambiguous. Germline V gene sequence: CDR1 LGHNT, CDR2 FRNRAP. The CDR3 runs 18 residues. Here the CDR3 DNA reads TGTGATAGTGGTTTGGTATGCCTTATAAGGGTCTCTGGAAACACCATACATTTT. Translating gives CDSGLVCLIRVSGNTIHF.

This clonotype is medium-sized (0.01 to 0.1%) in the sample. The V gene is TRBV27, the J gene TRBJ2-1; the D is unclear. The V and J ends lost 3 bases and 4 bases respectively, with 10 bases between them. Germline CDR1 is MNHEY and CDR2 is SMNVEV (reference sequence). The CDR3 runs 14 residues. The DNA of the CDR3 is TGTGCCAGCAGTTTTAGGCGGAATTACAATGAGCAGTTCTTC. Protein product: CASSFRRNYNEQFF.

As to this clonotype: A much larger clone lies a single base off, so this may be a read error. The V gene is TRBV29-1, the J gene TRBJ2-2, with D maybe TRBD2 (5 bases). The CDR3 sequence is 12 residues long. With 7 bases removed from V and 8 bases from J, the gap between germline ends came to 14 bases. Germline CDR1 reads SQVTM; CDR2 reads ANQGSEA. The CDR3 here is CSAGSFPGELFF. The CDR3 DNA reads TGCAGCGCGGGAAGCTTTCCAGGGGAGCTGTTTTTT.

This clonotype was seen repeatedly, ten times or more. The chain links TRBV4-3 to TRBJ2-6, with D possibly called TRBD1 or TRBD2 (5 bases each). The CDR3 runs 17 residues. V lost 0 bases and J lost 4, with 13 bases in between. Germline CDR1 reads LGHNA; CDR2 reads YSLEER. Here the CDR3 DNA reads TGCGCCAGCAGCCAAGAAATGACGGGGCGAGGGGCCAACGTCCTGACTTTC. This encodes CASSQEMTGRGANVLTF.

At least ten counts were recorded for this clonotype. This chain connects TRBV11-2 to TRBJ2-5; D gene unclear. This CDR3 comprises 11 residues. Trimming removed 5 bases at V and 5 bases at J, with 6 bases between. Germline V gene lookup returns CDR1 SGHAT and CDR2 FQNNGV. In DNA, the CDR3 is TGTGCCAGCAGCCATATGGAGACCCAGTACTTC. Amino acids: CASSHMETQYF.

In regard to this clonotype: A much bigger clone sits one base away, suggesting this may be a read error. J is TRBJ2-3 and V is TRBV29-1; D remains unclear. CDR1 and CDR2 (germline): SQVTM, ANQGSEA. The CDR3 is 13 residues long. Trimming stripped 7 bases from V and 5 bases from J, with 16 bases between. The CDR3 bases are TGCAGCGCCCGACGAGAGGCGGAAGATACGCAGTATTTT. It encodes CSARREAEDTQYF.

Many counts were recorded for this clonotype. One base away lies a much larger clone, so this may be a sequencing read error. The chain couples TRBV19 to TRBJ1-2; D is unclear. The germline V gene encodes CDR1 LNHDA and CDR2 SQIVND (reference sequence). The CDR3 length is 13 residues. V shed 9 bases and J shed 2 bases, with 13 bases lying between them. The CDR3 sequence is CASAQSQNYGYTF. In DNA form, the CDR3 reads TGTGCCAGCGCACAGTCTCAGAACTATGGCTACACCTTC.

This clonotype appeared many times. With a much larger clone just one base away, this may be a read error. The chain is built from TRBV20-1 and TRBJ1-5, with TRBD1 matching over 9 bases. Germline CDR1 DFQATT, CDR2 SNEGSKA (reference sequence). The CDR3 is made up of 16 amino acids. CDR3 nucleotide sequence: TGCGGTGCTTCTACAGGGGGCTATTTGGGGAATCAGCCCCAGCATTTT. Amino acid sequence: CGASTGGYLGNQPQHF.

This clonotype has ten or more counts. A single base separates this from a much larger clone, so it may be a read error. This chain connects TRBV3-1 to TRBJ1-1; 8 bases are shared with TRBD1. Per germline, CDR1 LGHDT and CDR2 YNNKEL (reference sequence). CDR3 length equals 15 residues. V lost 4 bases and J lost 2; bases outside the gene matches: 6. The CDR3 spells CASSLRDRPNTEAFF. The CDR3 DNA is TGTGCCAGCAGCCTTCGGGACAGGCCTAACACTGAAGCTTTCTTT.

This sequence joins TRBV4-1 and TRBJ1-2, with D tentatively TRBD1 (6 bases). The V gene's germline CDR1 is MGHRA and CDR2 YSYEKL. V was pared by 5 bases and J by 9 bases, with 22 bases between. The CDR3 is 15 amino acids. CDR3 coding DNA: TGCGCCAGCAGCTACTTCACCGACAGGTTCGATTGCTACACCTTC. Its protein is CASSYFTDRFDCYTF.

Points on this clonotype: Given the absence of the conserved phenylalanine or tryptophan at the CDR3 end, a read error is likely. This chain uses TRBV6-1 with TRBJ1-1; 8 positions agree with TRBD1. The CDR3 is 14 amino acids. Looked up from germline, CDR1 is MNHNS and CDR2 is SASEGT. CDR3 sequence: CASSATGDLTEAFV. The CDR3 DNA reads as TGTGCCAGCAGTGCGACAGGGGACCTCACTGAGGCTTTCGTT.

This clonotype rates as medium-sized. The chain uses TRBV4-3 and TRBJ2-3, with D possibly matching TRBD2 (5 bases). Trimming cost V 0 bases and J 9 bases, with 10 bases left between them. Germline V gene sequence: CDR1 LGHNA, CDR2 YSLEER. The length of the CDR3 is 13 residues. CDR3 bases: TGCGCCAGCAGCCAAGATATGCTAGCAACGCAGTATTTT. It specifies CASSQDMLATQYF.

The chain couples TRBV25-1 to TRBJ2-7; D is perhaps TRBD2 (5 bases). This CDR3 is built from 14 residues. Germline V lookup: CDR1 MGHDK, CDR2 SYGVNS. Trimming shortened V by 4 bases and J by 5 bases, and 15 bases separated the two germline ends. The CDR3 sequence is CASSATGIWNEQYF. The CDR3, as DNA: TGTGCCAGCAGTGCTACCGGGATATGGAACGAGCAGTACTTC.

This clonotype was picked up one time. The junction does not match germline at one end; this may be a read error. The rearrangement links TRBV2 to TRBJ2-5, with 12 bases that match TRBD2. The length of the CDR3 is 16 residues. Germline assignment: CDR1 SNHLY and CDR2 FYNNEI. This CDR3 reads CASSFLLAGGEETKYF. For the CDR3, the DNA is TGTGCCAGCAGCTTTCTCCTAGCGGGGGGGGAAGAGACCAAGTACTTC.

The V call is TRBV7-9, the J call TRBJ1-1; no clear D gene. V shed 3 bases and J shed 5 bases, with 4 bases lying between them. The CDR3 length is 11 residues. Germline V gives CDR1 SEHNR, CDR2 FQNEAQ (reference sequence). The CDR3: CASSFKTEAFF. The CDR3 nucleotides are TGTGCCAGCAGCTTTAAAACTGAAGCTTTCTTT.

Worth noting for this clonotype: A junction end diverges from the germline sequence, so it may reflect a read error. The rearrangement uses TRBV7-2 and TRBJ2-1; D possibly corresponds to TRBD2 (5 bases). Germline CDR1 SGHTA, CDR2 FQGNSA. This CDR3 spans 16 amino acids. The CDR3 sequence: CASSPREGAGKNGQFF. The CDR3 nucleotides are TGTGCCAGCAGCCCACGAGAGGGAGCCGGTAAAAATGGGCAGTTCTTC.

This clonotype rates as medium-sized. V and J are TRBV20-1 and TRBJ2-7; 7 bases map to TRBD1. J was trimmed by 0 bases and V by 5 bases; bases with no gene match: 7. CDR3 length: 14 residues. Germline assignment: CDR1 DFQATT and CDR2 SNEGSKA (reference sequence). The CDR3 region has the DNA TGCAGTGCTGTGGGACAGTGGAGCTCCTACGAGCAGTACTTC. Amino acid sequence: CSAVGQWSSYEQYF.

Many counts were recorded for this clonotype. The rearrangement joins TRBV19 to TRBJ2-7; D perhaps matches TRBD1 (6 bases). V lost 0 bases to trimming and J lost 0 bases, with 9 bases between them. Looked up from germline, CDR1 is LNHDA and CDR2 is SQIVND (reference sequence). The CDR3 has 15 amino acids. The CDR3 protein is CASSIEAGVSYEQYF. CDR3 nucleotide sequence: TGTGCCAGTAGTATAGAGGCAGGGGTCTCCTACGAGCAGTACTTC.